These 17 T cell receptor beta chains share one sample of origin, sequenced in a study of control samples from healthy donors and cancer patients (dated by TCRdb to the early 2020s). The library was built by means of the immunoSEQ multiplex PCR assay. Here the immuneACCESS table is served through TCRdb, limited to in-frame sequences with V and J called. Missing clones are a known gap in these copies; in checked studies unresolved V genes cover under half, and the rest lacks a known reason. This sample gives approximately 220,000 clones in total; about 95% of them show up just once. The ten largest make up approximately 1.5% of the sample. Material: blood. The receptors come from a man aged 50-60 years in good health.

The genes are TRBV19 and TRBJ2-4; TRBD1 agrees at 7 bases. The CDR3 loop spans 14 amino acids. Germline CDR1 and CDR2: LNHDA and SQIVND (reference sequence). The V segment lost 7 bases and the J segment 1 base; nucleotides outside the gene matches: 4. The CDR3 loop reads CASTEGAAKNIQYF. In DNA, the CDR3 is TGTGCCAGTACCGAGGGGGCCGCCAAAAACATTCAGTACTTC.

The rearrangement joins TRBV18 to TRBJ1-1; D is perhaps TRBD1 (6 bases). The V end lost 3 bases, the J end lost 7 bases, and 18 bases lay between the germline ends. Germline CDR1 is KGHSH and CDR2 is LQKENI. This CDR3 region has 15 residues. The CDR3 sequence: CASSPDYTGGLEAFF. CDR3 nucleotides: TGTGCCAGCTCACCTGATTATACCGGGGGGCTTGAAGCTTTCTTT.

The rearrangement joins TRBV6-4 to TRBJ1-3, with 9 positions matching TRBD1. V lost 4 bases, J lost 2 bases, and 3 bases stayed unmatched. This CDR3 has 15 residues. Germline CDR1 and CDR2: MRHNA and SNTAGT. CDR3 loop: CASSAGQGTGNTIYF. The DNA for the CDR3 is TGTGCCAGCAGTGCGGGACAGGGAACTGGAAACACCATATATTTT.

In this sample, this clone turned up once. The chain combines TRBV27 with TRBJ2-3; D unclear. The CDR3 totals 14 residues. CDR1 is MNHEY and CDR2 is SMNVEV in the germline V gene (reference sequence). With 6 bases removed from V and 4 bases from J, the gap between germline ends came to 14 bases. CDR3 sequence: CASRRLRSADTQYF. The CDR3 DNA reads as TGTGCCAGCAGAAGGCTACGGAGCGCAGATACGCAGTATTTT.

The chain has TRBV2 and TRBJ2-5, with D perhaps TRBD1 (6 bases). The CDR3 has 13 amino acids. The ends were cut back, 2 bases at V and 7 bases at J, with 11 bases in the middle. The germline gives CDR1 SNHLY, CDR2 FYNNEI. CDR3 residues: CASSEYRDGTQYF. The CDR3 DNA reads TGTGCCAGCAGTGAATACAGGGATGGGACCCAGTACTTC.

A few counts support this clone. Distinct nucleotide sequences in the sample also encode this CDR3. V usage is TRBV6-5 and J usage is TRBJ2-5; D is unclear. This CDR3 has 11 residues. Germline V gene data show CDR1 as MNHEY and CDR2 as SVGAGI. The ends were cut back, 2 bases at V and 5 bases at J, with 3 bases in the middle. The CDR3 region has the DNA TGTGCCAGCAGTTACGGGGAGACCCAGTACTTC. Protein: CASSYGETQYF.

The gene calls are TRBV6-2 or TRBV6-3 and TRBJ1-6, with 10 bases aligning to TRBD1. V lost 4 bases, J lost 10 bases, and 4 bases stayed unmatched. The CDR3 contains 14 residues. CDR1 and CDR2 from the germline V gene are MNHEY and SVGEGT. CDR3 loop: CASSLGQGRSPLHF. The DNA for the CDR3 is TGTGCCAGCAGTTTGGGACAGGGGAGATCACCCCTCCACTTT.

The V gene is TRBV5-6, the J gene TRBJ2-2; 7 bases are shared with TRBD1. The germline gives CDR1 SGHDT, CDR2 YYEEEE. V was pared by 1 base and J by 3 bases, with 6 bases of the junction left unmatched. The CDR3 sequence is 16 residues long. DNA of the CDR3: TGTGCCAGCAGCTTGAACAGGGGTTGGGACACCGGGGAGCTGTTTTTT. This codes for CASSLNRGWDTGELFF.

A remark on this clone: Other nucleotide sequences in the sample specify the same CDR3. V and J are TRBV12-3 or TRBV12-4 and TRBJ1-1, with D unclear. The CDR3 runs 13 residues. V lost 5 bases and J lost 1, with 8 bases in between. The CDR3 nucleotides read TGTGCCAGCAGTCCTACAGAGAACACTGAAGCTTTCTTT. This sequence encodes CASSPTENTEAFF.

The chain carries TRBV7-3 and TRBJ1-2; perhaps TRBD1 as D (6 bases). Germline assignment: CDR1 SGHTA and CDR2 FQGTGA. This CDR3 region has 15 residues. Trimming took off 3 bases at V and 6 bases at J, with 17 bases between the two ends. DNA of the CDR3: TGTGCCAGCAGCTTCAAGGGCAGGCAGGGGCATGGCTACACCTTC. Translated: CASSFKGRQGHGYTF. Filled out from reference TRBV7-3 and TRBJ1-2, the complete variable domain reads GAGVSQTPSNKVTEKGKYVELRCDPISGHTALYWYRQSLGQGPEFLIYFQGTGAADDSGLPNDRFFAVRPEGSVSTLKIQRTERGDSAVYLCASSFKGRQGHGYTFGSGTRLTVV.

The chain has TRBV9 and TRBJ2-1, with TRBD2 identical over 8 bases. The CDR3 runs 15 residues. V trimming: 6 bases; J trimming: 2 bases; junction bases outside the gene matches: 7. Germline lookup yields CDR1 SGDLS and CDR2 YYNGEE. In DNA form, the CDR3 reads TGTGCCAGCACCGTCGGGGGGGGAACCTACAATGAGCAGTTCTTC. Residues: CASTVGGGTYNEQFF.

The rearrangement links TRBV4-2 to TRBJ1-1; no firm D call. The CDR3 loop spans 11 amino acids. The V end lost 2 bases, the J end lost 2 bases, and 0 bases lay between the germline ends. Germline lookup yields CDR1 LGHNA and CDR2 YNFKEQ. CDR3 nucleotide sequence: TGTGCCAGCAGCCAAAACACTGAAGCTTTCTTT. Residues: CASSQNTEAFF.

The V gene is TRBV6-6, the J gene TRBJ2-5; D gene unclear. The CDR3 has 12 amino acids. Trimming cost V 0 bases and J 6 bases, with 5 bases left between them. Germline V CDR1 and CDR2: MNHNY, SVGAGI (reference sequence). The CDR3 DNA sequence: TGTGCCAGCAGTTACTCTTCCCAGACCCAGTACTTC. As protein: CASSYSSQTQYF.

This chain links TRBV12-5 with TRBJ2-1; a possible D gene is TRBD1 (6 bases). CDR1 and CDR2 from the germline V gene are LGHNT and FRNRAP. The CDR3 loop spans 14 amino acids. Between the trimmed V and J ends, which lost 4 bases and 4 bases, there was a span of 11 bases. CDR3 DNA: TGTGCTAGTGGTTCCCCGACAGGATACAATGAGCAGTTCTTC. Amino acids: CASGSPTGYNEQFF.

The chain couples TRBV7-9 to TRBJ1-1; D is perhaps TRBD1 (6 bases). The CDR3 is made up of 15 amino acids. The V end was cut by 4 bases, the J end by 8 bases, with 20 bases between. Germline V gives CDR1 SEHNR, CDR2 FQNEAQ (reference sequence). CDR3 amino acids: CASSSPLRLGTEAFF. CDR3 nucleotides: TGTGCCAGCAGCTCTCCACTTAGGCTCGGGACAGAAGCTTTCTTT.

This chain connects TRBV28 to TRBJ1-2; perhaps TRBD1 as D (6 bases). The V end lost 3 bases, the J end lost 3 bases, and 14 bases lay between the germline ends. Germline lookup yields CDR1 MDHEN and CDR2 SYDVKM. The CDR3 spans 15 residues. The CDR3 coding sequence is TGTGCCAGCAGTTTGGGCAGAGGGGGTCACTATGGCTACACCTTC. It yields the protein CASSLGRGGHYGYTF.

V usage is TRBV18 and J usage is TRBJ1-1; the match to TRBD1 covers 7 bases. The ends lost 5 bases at V and 6 bases at J; junction bases unmatched: 6. From germline, CDR1 is KGHSH and CDR2 LQKENI. This CDR3 is built from 13 residues. CDR3 amino acids: CASSGGQSPEAFF. The CDR3 DNA is TGTGCCAGCTCAGGGGGACAGTCCCCTGAAGCTTTCTTT.